The clone carrying this T cell receptor (beta chain) came up a few times. CDR1 is SGHKS and CDR2 is YYEKEE in the germline V gene (reference sequence). V lost 4 bases and J 8 bases, leaving 16 bases between the germline ends. CDR3 length equals 14 residues. The data originate from a study of blood T cell repertoires in COVID-19. Study information: Specimens from acute and convalescent COVID-19 originated in the United States, Italy and Spain. Nucleic acid was either cDNA or gDNA, and it came from T cells, B-cell-depleted T cells, or PBMCs.

In the source study's methods: How many nucleated cells were present was estimated from reference gene primer amplification. The protocol was immunoSEQ multiplex PCR, while the TCRdb copy is restricted to in-frame clones and leaves out a portion. The V and J calls and clone size are taken from that table; D and trimming were inferred from the DNA. The sample holds 250,000 to 300,000 clones; about nine tenths are singletons and the top ten take around 2.2%. The sequenced sample consisted of peripheral blood. The clonotype originates from a woman aged 50 to 60 who had recovered from COVID-19. This chain links TRBV5-5 with TRBJ1-5; D ambiguous. The CDR3 DNA reads as TGTGCCAGCAGCCTAAATCAACCCGGGGAGCCCCAGCATTTT. Protein sequence: CASSLNQPGEPQHF.